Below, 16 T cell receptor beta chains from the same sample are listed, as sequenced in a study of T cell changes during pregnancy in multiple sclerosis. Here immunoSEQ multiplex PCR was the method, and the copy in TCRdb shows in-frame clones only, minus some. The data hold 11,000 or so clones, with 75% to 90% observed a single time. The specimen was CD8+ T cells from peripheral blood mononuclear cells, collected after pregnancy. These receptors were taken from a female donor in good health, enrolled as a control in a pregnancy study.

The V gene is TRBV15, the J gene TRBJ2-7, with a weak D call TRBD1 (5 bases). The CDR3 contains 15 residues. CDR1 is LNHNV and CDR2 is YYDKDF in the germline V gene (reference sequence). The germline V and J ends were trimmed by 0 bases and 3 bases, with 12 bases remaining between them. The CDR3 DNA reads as TGTGCCACCAGCAGAGACAGGGTGAATTTCTACGAGCAGTACTTC. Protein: CATSRDRVNFYEQYF.

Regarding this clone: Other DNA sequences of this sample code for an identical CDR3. The CDR3 spells CSVEVADYEQYF. CDR3 DNA: TGCAGCGTTGAAGTGGCGGACTACGAGCAGTACTTC. The V call is TRBV29-1, the J call TRBJ2-7; no reliable D call. The CDR3 has 12 amino acids. The germline V and J ends were trimmed by 1 base and 3 bases, with 7 bases remaining between them. Germline V gives CDR1 SQVTM, CDR2 ANQGSEA.

CDR3 coding DNA: TGTGCCAGTAGTCGATCGGCACTTAGGAATTCCAGGGCTTTCTTT. Encoded protein: CASSRSALRNSRAFF. The rearrangement joins TRBV19 to TRBJ1-1; D gene uncertain. This CDR3 has 15 residues. The germline V gene encodes CDR1 LNHDA and CDR2 SQIVND (reference sequence). V was shortened by 5 bases and J by 11 bases, with 24 bases between the two germline ends.

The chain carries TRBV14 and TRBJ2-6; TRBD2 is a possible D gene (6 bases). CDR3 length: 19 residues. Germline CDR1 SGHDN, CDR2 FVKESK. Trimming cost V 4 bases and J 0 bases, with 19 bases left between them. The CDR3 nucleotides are TGTGCCAGCAGCCCTATATACGGGAGCCTCCTCTCTGGGGCCAACGTCCTGACTTTC. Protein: CASSPIYGSLLSGANVLTF.

The CDR3 sequence: CASSWGLAGLNEQFF. The CDR3 nucleotides are TGTGCCAGCAGCTGGGGACTAGCGGGATTGAATGAGCAGTTCTTC. The rearrangement joins TRBV5-5 to TRBJ2-1; 13 nucleotides align to TRBD2. V was pared by 3 bases and J by 7 bases, with 4 bases of the junction left unmatched. Germline V lookup: CDR1 SGHKS, CDR2 YYEKEE (reference sequence). This CDR3 region has 15 residues.

The CDR3 loop reads CASSFLRINYGYTF. As DNA, the CDR3 is TGTGCCAGCAGCTTCCTCAGGATTAACTATGGCTACACCTTC. The chain couples TRBV7-2 to TRBJ1-2, with no clear D. Trimming took off 3 bases at V and 1 base at J, with 9 bases between the two ends. The CDR3 loop spans 14 amino acids. Germline CDR1 is SGHTA and CDR2 is FQGNSA.

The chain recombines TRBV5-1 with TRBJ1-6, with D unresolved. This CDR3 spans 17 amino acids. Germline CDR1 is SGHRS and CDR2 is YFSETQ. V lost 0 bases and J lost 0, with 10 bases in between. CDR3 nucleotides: TGCGCCAGCAGCTTGGAAGCAATGAGCTCCTATAATTCACCCCTCCACTTT. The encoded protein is CASSLEAMSSYNSPLHF.

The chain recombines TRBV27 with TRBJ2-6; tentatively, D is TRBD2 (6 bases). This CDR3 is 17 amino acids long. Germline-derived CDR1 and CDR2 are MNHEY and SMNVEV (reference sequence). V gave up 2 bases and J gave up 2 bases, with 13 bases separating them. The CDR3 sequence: CASSLVSGEAGANVLTF. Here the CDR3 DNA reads TGTGCCAGCAGTTTAGTATCGGGAGAGGCTGGGGCCAACGTCCTGACTTTC.

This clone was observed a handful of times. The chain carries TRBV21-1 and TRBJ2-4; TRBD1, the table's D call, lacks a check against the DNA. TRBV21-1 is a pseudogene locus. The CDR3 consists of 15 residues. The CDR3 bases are TGTGCCAGCAGCAAAGGGTCAGGGGACAAAAACATTCAGTACTTC. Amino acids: CASSKGSGDKNIQYF.

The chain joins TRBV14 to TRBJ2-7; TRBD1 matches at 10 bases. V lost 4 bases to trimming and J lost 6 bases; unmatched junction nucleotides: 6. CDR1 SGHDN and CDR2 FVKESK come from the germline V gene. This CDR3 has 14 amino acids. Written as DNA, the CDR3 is TGTGCCAGCAGCCCCTATCGGACAGGGGGCGAGCAGTACTTC. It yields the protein CASSPYRTGGEQYF.

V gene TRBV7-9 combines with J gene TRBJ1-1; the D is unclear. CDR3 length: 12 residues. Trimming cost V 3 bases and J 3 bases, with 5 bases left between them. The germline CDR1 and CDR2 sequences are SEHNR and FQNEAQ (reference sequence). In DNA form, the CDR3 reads TGTGCCAGCAGCTTTGGAGACACTGAAGCTTTCTTT. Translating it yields CASSFGDTEAFF.

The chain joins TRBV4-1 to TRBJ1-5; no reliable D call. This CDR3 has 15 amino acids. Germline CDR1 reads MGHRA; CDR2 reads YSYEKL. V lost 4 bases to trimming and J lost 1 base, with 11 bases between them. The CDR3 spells CASSLRTESNQPQHF. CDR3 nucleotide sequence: TGCGCCAGCAGCCTCCGGACTGAAAGCAATCAGCCCCAGCATTTT.

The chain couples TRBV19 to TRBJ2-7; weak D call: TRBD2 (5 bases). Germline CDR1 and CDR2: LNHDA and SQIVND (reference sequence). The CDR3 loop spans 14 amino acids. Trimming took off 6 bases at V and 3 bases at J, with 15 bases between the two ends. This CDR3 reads CASSPGVGVYEQYF. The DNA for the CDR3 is TGTGCCAGTAGCCCCGGGGTAGGTGTCTACGAGCAGTACTTC.

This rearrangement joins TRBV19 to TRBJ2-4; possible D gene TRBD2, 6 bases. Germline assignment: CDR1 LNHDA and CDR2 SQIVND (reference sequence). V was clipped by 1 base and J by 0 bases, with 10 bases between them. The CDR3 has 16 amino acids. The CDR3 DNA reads TGTGCCAGTAGTATAGGAGGCGGGATAGCCAAAAACATTCAGTACTTC. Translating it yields CASSIGGGIAKNIQYF.

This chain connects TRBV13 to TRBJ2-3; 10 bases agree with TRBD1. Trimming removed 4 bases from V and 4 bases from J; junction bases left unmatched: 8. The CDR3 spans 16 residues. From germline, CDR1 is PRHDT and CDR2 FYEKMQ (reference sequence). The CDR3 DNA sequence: TGTGCCAGCAGCTCGTTGACAGGGGGCGCCCCAGATACGCAGTATTTT. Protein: CASSSLTGGAPDTQYF. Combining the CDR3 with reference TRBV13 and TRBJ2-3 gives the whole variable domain AAGVIQSPRHLIKEKRETATLKCYPIPRHDTVYWYQQGPGQDPQFLISFYEKMQSDKGSIPDRFSAQQFSDYHSELNMSSLELGDSALYFCASSSLTGGAPDTQYFGPGTRLTVL.

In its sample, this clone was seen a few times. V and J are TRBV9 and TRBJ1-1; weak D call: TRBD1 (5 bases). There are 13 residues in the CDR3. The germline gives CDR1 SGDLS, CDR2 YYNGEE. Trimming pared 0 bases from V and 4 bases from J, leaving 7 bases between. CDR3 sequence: CASSVDRSTEAFF. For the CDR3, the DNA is TGTGCCAGCAGCGTAGACAGGTCCACTGAAGCTTTCTTT.